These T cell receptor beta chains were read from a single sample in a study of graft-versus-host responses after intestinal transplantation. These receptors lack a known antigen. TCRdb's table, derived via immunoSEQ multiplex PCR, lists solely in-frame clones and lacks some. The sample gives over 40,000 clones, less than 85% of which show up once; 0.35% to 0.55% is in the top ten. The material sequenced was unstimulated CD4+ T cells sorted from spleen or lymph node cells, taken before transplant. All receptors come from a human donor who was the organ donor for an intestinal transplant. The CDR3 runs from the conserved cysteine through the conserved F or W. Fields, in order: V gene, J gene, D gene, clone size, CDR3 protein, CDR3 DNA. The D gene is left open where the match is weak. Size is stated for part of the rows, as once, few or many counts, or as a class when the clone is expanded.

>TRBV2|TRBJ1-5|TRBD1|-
CASRERTGPNQPQHF
TGTGCCAGCAGGGAGCGGACAGGGCCGAATCAGCCCCAGCATTTT
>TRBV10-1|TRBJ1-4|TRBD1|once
CASSDRGREKLFF
TGCGCCAGCAGTGACAGGGGGCGCGAAAAACTGTTTTTT
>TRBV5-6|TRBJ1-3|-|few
CASSLGGSGNTIYF
TGTGCCAGCAGCTTGGGGGGGTCTGGAAACACCATATATTTT
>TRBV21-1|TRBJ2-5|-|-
CASSKLAGTEETQYF
TGTGCCAGCAGCAAACTCGCCGGGACAGAAGAGACCCAGTACTTC
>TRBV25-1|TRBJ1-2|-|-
CASSPRTRFYGYTF
TGTGCCAGCAGTCCCCGGACACGGTTCTATGGCTACACCTTC
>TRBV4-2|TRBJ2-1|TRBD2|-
CASSQAHGGGEQFF
TGTGCCAGCAGCCAAGCCCATGGGGGGGGTGAGCAGTTCTTC
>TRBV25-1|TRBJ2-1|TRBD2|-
CASSDRLAGGVGNEQFF
TGTGCCAGCAGTGATCGGCTAGCGGGAGGGGTTGGGAATGAGCAGTTCTTC
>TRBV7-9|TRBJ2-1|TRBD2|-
CASSSPGLAGLNEQFF
TGTGCCAGCAGCTCACCGGGACTAGCGGGCCTCAATGAGCAGTTCTTC
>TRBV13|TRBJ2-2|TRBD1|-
CASRPLGRGTDTGELFF
TGTGCCAGCAGGCCGTTGGGCAGGGGGACGGACACCGGGGAGCTGTTTTTT
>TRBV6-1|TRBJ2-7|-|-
CASSDHYEQYF
TGTGCCAGCAGTGACCACTACGAGCAGTACTTC
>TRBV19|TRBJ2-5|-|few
CASRGASLGETQYF
TGTGCCAGCCGAGGGGCTAGCCTAGGGGAGACCCAGTACTTC
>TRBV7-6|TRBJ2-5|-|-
CASSPGLQETQYF
TGTGCCAGCAGCCCGGGACTCCAAGAGACCCAGTACTTC
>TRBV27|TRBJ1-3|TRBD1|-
CASSSGQGGGNTIYF
TGTGCCAGCAGTTCTGGACAGGGGGGGGGAAACACCATATATTTT
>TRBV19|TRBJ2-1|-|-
CATLRDLSYNEQFF
TGTGCCACCTTACGGGACCTCTCCTACAATGAGCAGTTCTTC
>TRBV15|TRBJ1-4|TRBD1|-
CATSRAGAGTDKLFF
TGTGCCACCAGCAGAGCGGGAGCCGGGACAGATAAACTGTTTTTT
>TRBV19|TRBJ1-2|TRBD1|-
CASSIDRGRNYGYTF
TGTGCCAGTAGTATTGACAGGGGGCGCAACTATGGCTACACCTTC
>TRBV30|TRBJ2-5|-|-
CAWGVGGAGQETQYF
TGTGCCTGGGGCGTTGGCGGGGCTGGCCAAGAGACCCAGTACTTC
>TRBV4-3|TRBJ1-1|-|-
CASSQAGRSTEAFF
TGCGCCAGCAGCCAAGCGGGGAGGAGCACTGAAGCTTTCTTT
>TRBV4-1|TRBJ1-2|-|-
CASSHNYGYTF
TGCGCCAGCAGCCACAACTATGGCTACACCTTC
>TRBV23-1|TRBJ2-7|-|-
CASSQFCEQYF
TGCGCCAGCAGTCAATTTTGCGAGCAGTACTTC
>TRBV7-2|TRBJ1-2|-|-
CASSLARTSGGYTF
TGTGCCAGCAGCTTAGCAAGGACGTCGGGGGGCTACACCTTC
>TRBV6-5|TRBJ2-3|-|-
CASRATSDTQYF
TGTGCCAGCAGAGCGACATCAGATACGCAGTATTTT
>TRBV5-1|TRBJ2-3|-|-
CASSPGSTDTQYF
TGCGCCAGCAGCCCGGGGAGCACAGATACGCAGTATTTT
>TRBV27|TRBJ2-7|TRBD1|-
CASSLGTGVYEQYF
TGTGCCAGCAGTTTAGGGACAGGGGTTTACGAGCAGTACTTC
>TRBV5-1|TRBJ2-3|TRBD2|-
CASSSGTSGRPKDTQYF
TGCGCCAGCAGCTCCGGGACTAGCGGGAGGCCCAAAGATACGCAGTATTTT